These 7 T cell receptor beta chains were all obtained from the same sample, sequenced in a study of T cell changes during pregnancy in multiple sclerosis. Some clones are missing from TCRdb's copy, which holds only in-frame ones; the method was immunoSEQ multiplex PCR. The table includes approximately 60,000 clones, 90% detected once. The material sequenced was peripheral blood, taken in the third trimester of pregnancy. The receptors derive from a female donor in good health, enrolled as a control in a pregnancy study.

The table lists this clone with a count of one. In DNA, the CDR3 is TGTGCTAGTACTAGCGGGATGGCCGAGCAGTACTTC. It is translated as CASTSGMAEQYF. This rearrangement joins TRBV12-5 to TRBJ2-7; 10 nucleotides agree with TRBD2. This CDR3 contains 12 residues. V lost 8 bases to trimming and J lost 6 bases; unmatched junction nucleotides: 4. Germline CDR1 LGHNT, CDR2 FRNRAP.

This clone showed up just a few times. The CDR3 DNA reads as TGTGCCTGGAGCGATGCCGCCGGACTATTCATGAACACTGAAGCTTTCTTT. This encodes CAWSDAAGLFMNTEAFF. The V and J genes are TRBV30 and TRBJ1-1; D is unresolved. The CDR3 length is 17 residues. Germline lookup yields CDR1 GTSNPN and CDR2 SVGIG (reference sequence). Trimming took 3 bases from V and 0 from J, leaving 20 bases between them.

V usage is TRBV7-8 and J usage is TRBJ1-1, with D uncertain. V shed 2 bases and J shed 5 bases, with 12 bases lying between them. The length of the CDR3 is 14 residues. Germline-derived CDR1 and CDR2 are SGHVS and FQNEAQ. DNA of the CDR3: TGTGCCAGCAGCTTAATCCCCGCGGGGACTGAAGCTTTCTTT. Translation: CASSLIPAGTEAFF.

The chain links TRBV30 to TRBJ1-5; no definite D call. Trimming took off 0 bases at V and 5 bases at J, with 8 bases between the two ends. The V gene's germline CDR1 is GTSNPN and CDR2 SVGIG (reference sequence). This CDR3 spans 13 amino acids. The CDR3 loop is CAWSVRVDQPQHF. The CDR3 DNA sequence: TGTGCCTGGAGTGTACGGGTAGATCAGCCCCAGCATTTT.

The chain joins TRBV15 to TRBJ2-1; 11 nucleotides line up with TRBD2. From germline, CDR1 is LNHNV and CDR2 YYDKDF (reference sequence). The junction had 3 bases not matched to a gene; V was cut back by 4 bases and J by 7 bases. This CDR3 spans 14 amino acids. Here the CDR3 DNA reads TGTGCCACCAGCAAGCGGACTAGCGGGAATGAGCAGTTCTTC. Protein sequence: CATSKRTSGNEQFF.

The chain couples TRBV19 to TRBJ2-1; 8 bases align to TRBD2. This CDR3 has 13 residues. With 1 base clipped from V and 12 bases from J, the junction kept 5 bases outside the gene matches. The germline V gene has CDR1 LNHDA and CDR2 SQIVND (reference sequence). This chain's CDR3 is CASSIGTSSSQFF. For the CDR3, the DNA is TGTGCCAGTAGTATAGGGACTAGCTCATCGCAGTTCTTC.

The chain employs TRBV30 and TRBJ2-6; 11 nucleotides line up with TRBD1. Germline V gives CDR1 GTSNPN, CDR2 SVGIG (reference sequence). V trimming: 7 bases; J trimming: 0 bases; junction bases outside the gene matches: 5. The CDR3 is 16 residues long. The DNA for the CDR3 is TGTGCCTTCCGGGACAGGGGGGGCTCTGGGGCCAACGTCCTGACTTTC. Amino acid sequence: CAFRDRGGSGANVLTF.